This T cell receptor beta chain was sequenced in a study of T cell responses to AZD1222 COVID-19 vaccine. This clone was detected a few times. No antigen is known for it. This CDR3 spans 16 amino acids. Germline CDR1 is MDHEN and CDR2 is SYDVKM. Unmatched junction bases numbered 10, after V lost 4 bases and J lost 4 bases. Study observations and caveats: The study reported that nearly half of spike-specific TCRs target unmutated variant regions.

The table came from immunoSEQ multiplex PCR; TCRdb's copy has only in-frame clones and leaves some out. The sample includes just under 150,000 clones, 88% of them seen just once. V is TRBV28 and J is TRBJ1-3; TRBD1 agrees at 7 bases. The sequenced sample was peripheral blood, obtained 28 days after the second dose of the MenACWY control vaccine. This TCR came from an adult who received the MenACWY meningococcal vaccine as a control. The CDR3 nucleotides are TGTGCCAGCAGTTCACGACAGGGACGTTGGGGAAACACCATATATTTT. Translating gives CASSSRQGRWGNTIYF.